This TCR beta chain was sequenced in a study of tumor and adjacent non-tumor tissue in lung cancer. Findings and caveats of the study: Top 100 clones took a larger repertoire share in normal lung.

The germline V and J ends were trimmed by 5 bases and 5 bases, with 17 bases remaining between them. Germline CDR1 and CDR2: SGHTA and FQGTGA. The CDR3 is 15 residues long. RNA was extracted from bulk tissue without any cell sorting. Three rounds of nested PCR, following a modified ARM-PCR protocol, produced the TCRbeta library. One entry per CDR3 protein, called by TCRdb with MiXCR from the multiplex PCR reads. The sample shows 100,000 to 150,000 distinct CDR3 sequences, about 66% of them seen only once. To note about this clonotype: The antigen is undetermined.

V is TRBV7-3 and J is TRBJ2-3; either TRBD1 or TRBD2 may supply D (5 bases each). This clonotype originated in a man aged 25 to 45 with non-small cell lung cancer. Sequencing used lung tumor tissue. In nucleotides, the CDR3 is TGTGCCAGCAGCCCCAGGGCAGGTCGGGAAGATACGCAGTATTTT. The encoded protein is CASSPRAGREDTQYF.